The present T cell receptor beta chain was sequenced within a study of blood T cell repertoires in COVID-19 (dated by TCRdb to 2018 to 2021). Regarding the research as a whole: Samples from collaborators originated in the United States, Italy and Spain and spanned both the acute and convalescent phases of COVID-19. The material from the prospective study consisted of cDNA or gDNA derived from T cells, B-cell-depleted T cells, or PBMCs. The dataset comprised deeply sampled blood TCRbeta repertoires from subjects exposed to, actively infected with, or recovered from COVID-19. A freely available public database, intended as a resource for researchers studying the immune response to SARS-CoV-2, is where the repertoires were released. Samples came from the ongoing ImmuneRACE study (first 160 participants) plus 1,254 subjects from 6 global collaborators. Sample metadata almost always included a de-identified subject ID, COVID-19 status, age in years and sex. HLA class I and class II types, where available, came from metadata supplied by the sample provider rather than from assay-based typing.

TCRbeta CDR3 regions were amplified from genomic DNA by means of the immunoSEQ Assay, a bias-controlled multiplex PCR. Concerning the study's data processing: Within the assay, amplification of reference gene primers was used to estimate how many nucleated cells each sample contained. Sequence reads were collapsed and filtered to measure the absolute abundance of every unique TCRbeta CDR3 rearrangement. For each sample, productive Simpson clonality was calculated as the square root of Simpson's diversity index across productive rearrangements. Imported from immuneACCESS, the table was reduced by TCRdb to in-frame sequences with V and J called. These copies leave out some clones; in studies compared against another copy, an unresolved V gene accounts for under half, and the cause of the remainder is not known. The D gene and trimming were derived from the DNA, and the V and J assignments and clone size from that table. The table for this sample lists 50,000 to 75,000 clones; 85% to 95% of them were counted only once. The top ten hold about 3.1% of the sample.

The collaborating institutions used their own protocols to collect whole blood in K2EDTA tubes. For TCRbeta analysis, collaborators shipped samples in one of three forms: frozen whole blood, isolated PBMCs, or DNA extracted from either of those sample types. Turning to this clone: Its antigen has not been determined. No clone much larger than this one lies a single base away; base qualities are absent.

V was cut back by 3 bases and J by 7 bases, leaving a gap of 16 bases between them. Taken from cysteine to phenylalanine, the CDR3 has 16 residues. Kept here is only the CDR3 DNA, which spans 48 bases and is read in frame from base 1. The germline V gene gives CDR1 as MNHNS and CDR2 as SASEGT. Study-wide conclusions, independent of this receptor: The amount of clinical and demographic metadata varied by source and participant and was provided uncurated.

This receptor was identified in a man in his 70s with active COVID-19. Sequences were obtained from peripheral blood. Recombination connected TRBV6-1 to TRBJ1-6; the D gene lacks a confident call. The DNA reads as follows: TGTGCCAGCAGTGACCTAACGACTCGTCCCAATTCACCCCTCCACTTT. Translation gives CASSDLTTRPNSPLHF.